This T cell receptor beta chain stems from a study of T cells in Graves' hyperthyroidism and ophthalmopathy. The source material, RNA transcripts, was used to amplify TCR beta CDR3 regions. HTBI primers drove first-round RT-PCR of the TCR CDR3. A single record per CDR3 protein comes from TCRdb applying MiXCR to the multiplex PCR reads. The repertoire consists of about 340,000 distinct CDR3 sequences, with around 20% occurring once and the leading ten covering over 45%. V lost 5 bases and J lost 1; bases outside the gene matches: 11. The CDR3 loop spans 18 amino acids. The germline gives CDR1 MNHNS, CDR2 SASEGT.

Specimen: blood. The sequence derives from a woman between 45 and 65 years old with Graves' hyperthyroidism. This chain joins TRBV6-1 and TRBJ2-3; TRBD2 aligns across 11 bases. DNA for the CDR3: TGTGCCAGCAGTTCCAGGTTAGCGGGGGGGCCGCGCACAGATACGCAGTATTTT. It encodes CASSSRLAGGPRTDTQYF.